Presented here are 8 T cell receptor beta chains from one specimen sequenced in a study of OX40 agonist ivuxolimab in advanced cancers. Repertoires were generated with immunoSEQ multiplex PCR, while TCRdb's copy carries only in-frame clones and drops some. This table holds about 22,000 clones, roughly 90% found once. Sequencing used CD4+ or CD8+ T cells sorted from blood, obtained in a trial of the OX40 agonist ivuxolimab. Source of these receptors: an adult with an advanced solid tumor such as melanoma, head and neck, liver or kidney cancer.

The chain combines TRBV19 with TRBJ2-1; the match to TRBD2 covers 10 bases. The CDR3 totals 15 residues. From germline, CDR1 is LNHDA and CDR2 SQIVND (reference sequence). V dropped 8 bases and J dropped 2; count of bases not matched to a gene: 6. The chain's CDR3 is CASGLLAGPYNEQFF. The CDR3 DNA reads as TGTGCCAGTGGATTACTAGCGGGACCCTACAATGAGCAGTTCTTC.

A single count supports this clone. The chain recombines TRBV19 with TRBJ2-2, with unresolved D. From germline, CDR1 is LNHDA and CDR2 SQIVND (reference sequence). The CDR3 covers 16 residues. The germline V and J ends were trimmed by 3 bases and 2 bases, with 13 bases remaining between them. The CDR3 protein is CASSIDGRRNTGELFF. CDR3 in DNA: TGTGCCAGTAGTATTGACGGCAGACGAAACACCGGGGAGCTGTTTTTT.

The rearrangement joins TRBV5-4 to TRBJ2-3; 11 nucleotides line up with TRBD2. The CDR3 runs to 17 residues. The germline CDR1 and CDR2 sequences are SGHNT and YYREEE (reference sequence). V trimming: 7 bases; J trimming: 2 bases; junction bases outside the gene matches: 12. In DNA, the CDR3 is TGTGCCAGCCTCCCCACGGGACTAGCGGAGAACACAGATACGCAGTATTTT. It encodes CASLPTGLAENTDTQYF.

V is TRBV19 and J is TRBJ2-1; tentatively, D is TRBD2 (5 bases). Germline lookup yields CDR1 LNHDA and CDR2 SQIVND (reference sequence). V was trimmed by 8 bases and J by 8 bases, leaving 16 bases between them. The CDR3 sequence is 13 residues long. For the CDR3, the DNA is TGTGCCAGTGACGAGGGTAGCGTCCATGAGCAGTTCTTC. Its translation: CASDEGSVHEQFF.

J is TRBJ2-3 and V is TRBV21-1; TRBD2 reflects the table's D call only, with no check against the DNA. TRBV21-1 is a listed pseudogene. CDR3 length equals 18 residues. CDR3 sequence: CASSKPLVAGQNTDTQYF. The CDR3, as DNA: TGTGCCAGCAGCAAGCCCTTAGTAGCGGGCCAAAACACAGATACGCAGTATTTT.

This rearrangement joins TRBV7-9 to TRBJ2-2; D is unresolved. V was cut by 5 bases and J by 0 bases, with 1 base left in between. The CDR3 loop spans 12 amino acids. CDR1 and CDR2 from the germline V gene are SEHNR and FQNEAQ (reference sequence). DNA of the CDR3: TGTGCCAGCAGCCCGAACACCGGGGAGCTGTTTTTT. It specifies CASSPNTGELFF.

The chain joins TRBV14 to TRBJ2-3; 8 bases are a match to TRBD2. This CDR3 region has 15 residues. J was trimmed by 2 bases and V by 3 bases; bases with no gene match: 4. Germline V CDR1 and CDR2: SGHDN, FVKESK. DNA for the CDR3: TGTGCCAGCAGCCAGGGGACTAGGATCACAGATACGCAGTATTTT. This gives the protein CASSQGTRITDTQYF. The variable domain in full, with the rest retrieved from reference TRBV14 and TRBJ2-3, is EAGVTQFPSHSVIEKGQTVTLRCDPISGHDNLYWYRRVMGKEIKFLLHFVKESKQDESGMPNNRFLAERTGGTYSTLKVQPAELEDSGVYFCASSQGTRITDTQYFGPGTRLTVL.

The gene calls are TRBV14 and TRBJ1-2; no clear D gene. This CDR3 is built from 14 residues. Trimming cost V 0 bases and J 3 bases, with 8 bases left between them. Germline V gives CDR1 SGHDN, CDR2 FVKESK. CDR3 in DNA: TGTGCCAGCAGCCAAGATGTAGGGTACTATGGCTACACCTTC. Translating it yields CASSQDVGYYGYTF.